These 6 T cell receptor beta chains originate from one sample sequenced in a study of cytomegalovirus exposure and HLA in healthy donors. This PCR relied on a set of 60 Vbeta primers and 13 Jbeta primers. Clones were sequenced by immunoSEQ multiplex PCR, and TCRdb holds only the in-frame ones, with some missing. This repertoire shows some 130,000 clones, roughly 82% found once; its top ten account for roughly 3.9%. Specimen: PBMCs. The receptors were sampled from a male donor in good health and CMV-seropositive.

The chain couples TRBV5-5 to TRBJ1-1; D perhaps matches TRBD1 (5 bases). Germline CDR1 and CDR2: SGHKS and YYEKEE (reference sequence). The CDR3 is made up of 13 amino acids. V was clipped by 5 bases and J by 4 bases, with 12 bases between them. This CDR3 is CASRPPGGTEAFF. The CDR3 DNA sequence: TGTGCCAGCAGGCCGCCGGGGGGCACTGAAGCTTTCTTT.

J is TRBJ1-2 and V is TRBV28; a weak D match, TRBD1 (5 bases). V lost 2 bases, J lost 2 bases, and 9 bases lay in between. CDR1 is MDHEN and CDR2 is SYDVKM in the germline V gene. The CDR3 spans 14 residues. The CDR3 bases are TGTGCCAGCAGTTTAGGGGGGAAGAACTATGGCTACACCTTC. It codes for CASSLGGKNYGYTF.

This sequence joins TRBV7-3 and TRBJ2-1; TRBD1 agrees at 9 bases. J lost 8 bases, V lost 1 base, and 6 bases had no gene match. The germline V gene encodes CDR1 SGHTA and CDR2 FQGTGA. There are 15 residues in the CDR3. The CDR3 sequence is CASSLMGQGNYEQFF. The CDR3 nucleotides are TGTGCCAGCAGCTTAATGGGACAGGGTAATTATGAGCAGTTCTTC. Using reference TRBV7-3 and TRBJ2-1 for the parts outside the CDR3, the full variable domain is GAGVSQTPSNKVTEKGKYVELRCDPISGHTALYWYRQSLGQGPEFLIYFQGTGAADDSGLPNDRFFAVRPEGSVSTLKIQRTERGDSAVYLCASSLMGQGNYEQFFGPGTRLTVL.

This clone was seen only a few times. V and J are TRBV19 and TRBJ2-4; 7 bases are shared with TRBD2. After removal of 2 bases from V and 1 base from J, the junction contained 2 bases not matched to a gene. The germline V gene encodes CDR1 LNHDA and CDR2 SQIVND (reference sequence). The CDR3 totals 15 residues. The DNA for the CDR3 is TGTGCCAGTAGTATATACGGGAGGGCCAAAAACATTCAGTACTTC. Amino acids: CASSIYGRAKNIQYF.

The chain links TRBV6-1 to TRBJ1-1; weak D call: TRBD1 (5 bases). Germline CDR1 and CDR2: MNHNS and SASEGT. The V and J ends lost 6 bases and 2 bases respectively, with 13 bases between them. The length of the CDR3 is 14 residues. CDR3 region: CASSPGGGNTEAFF. Written as DNA, the CDR3 is TGTGCCAGCAGCCCCGGGGGAGGTAACACTGAAGCTTTCTTT.

This chain connects TRBV19 to TRBJ1-1; maybe TRBD1 (6 bases). There are 13 residues in the CDR3. V was trimmed by 4 bases and J by 1 base, leaving 7 bases between them. Germline assignment: CDR1 LNHDA and CDR2 SQIVND (reference sequence). CDR3 DNA: TGTGCCAGTAGTAAGACAGGGAACACTGAAGCTTTCTTT. This translates into CASSKTGNTEAFF.